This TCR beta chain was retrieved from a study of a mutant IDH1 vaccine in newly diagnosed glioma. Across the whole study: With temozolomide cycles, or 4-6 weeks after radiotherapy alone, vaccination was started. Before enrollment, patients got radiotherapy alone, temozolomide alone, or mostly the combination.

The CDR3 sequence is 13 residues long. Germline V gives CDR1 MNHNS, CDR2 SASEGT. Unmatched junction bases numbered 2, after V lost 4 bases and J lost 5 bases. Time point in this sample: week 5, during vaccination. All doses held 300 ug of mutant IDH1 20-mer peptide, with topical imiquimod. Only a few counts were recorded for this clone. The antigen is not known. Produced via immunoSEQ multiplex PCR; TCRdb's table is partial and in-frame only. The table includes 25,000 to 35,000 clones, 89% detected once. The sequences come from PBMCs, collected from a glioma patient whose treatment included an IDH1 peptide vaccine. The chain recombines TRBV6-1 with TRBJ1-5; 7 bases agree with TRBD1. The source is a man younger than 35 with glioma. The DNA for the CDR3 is TGTGCCAGCAGTGGGGACAGTTATCAGCCCCAGCATTTT. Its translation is CASSGDSYQPQHF.